This T cell receptor (beta chain) was sequenced in a study of T cell responses to AZD1222 COVID-19 vaccine. As for the study in general: It was second doses at about 4 or about 12 weeks that were pooled.

Method: immunoSEQ multiplex PCR; TCRdb's copy keeps in-frame clones and lacks some. The table records 150,000 or so clones, approximately 90% of them present only once. Germline V gene sequence: CDR1 SEHNR, CDR2 FQNEAQ (reference sequence). J was trimmed by 6 bases and V by 6 bases; bases with no gene match: 8. The CDR3 totals 14 residues. Comments on this clone: Its antigen is unidentified.

Study findings and constraints: Variant regions that are unmutated are reportedly the target of nearly half of spike-specific TCRs.

The V gene is TRBV7-9, the J gene TRBJ1-5, with 7 nucleotides matching TRBD1. Sequences were derived from peripheral blood, sampled on day 0 of AZD1222 vaccination. The receptor comes from an adult in good health. CDR3 nucleotides: TGTGCCAGCAGTTCCGAGGGGGCCGGTCAGCCCCAGCATTTT. Translating gives CASSSEGAGQPQHF.